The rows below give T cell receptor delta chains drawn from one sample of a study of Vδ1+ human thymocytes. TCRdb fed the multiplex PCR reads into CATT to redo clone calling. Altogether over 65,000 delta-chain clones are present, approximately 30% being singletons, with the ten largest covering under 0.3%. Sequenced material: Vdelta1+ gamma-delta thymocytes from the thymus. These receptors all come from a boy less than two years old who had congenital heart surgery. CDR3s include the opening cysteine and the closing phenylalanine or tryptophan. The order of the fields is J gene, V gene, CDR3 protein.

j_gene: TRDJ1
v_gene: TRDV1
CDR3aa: CALGERTPLPCFSDKLIF

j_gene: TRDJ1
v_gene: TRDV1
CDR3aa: CALGESGLPVLYTDKLIF

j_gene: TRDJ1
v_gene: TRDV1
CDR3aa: CALGELGPPRSHWGTSKLIF

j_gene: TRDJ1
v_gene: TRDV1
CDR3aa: CALGELLVHLATDKLIF

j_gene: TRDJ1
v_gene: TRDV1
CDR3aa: CALGGVPQGGIFRDTDKLIF

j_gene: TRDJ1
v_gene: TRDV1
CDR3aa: CALGEGVRTRHWGYTDKLIF

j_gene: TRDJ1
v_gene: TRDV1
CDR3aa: CALGEFPSFHHTDKLIF

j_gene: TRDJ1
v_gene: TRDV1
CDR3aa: CALGGPSRTGGYSTDKLIF

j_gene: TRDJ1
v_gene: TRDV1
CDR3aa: CALGGTYWGLRAYTDKLIF

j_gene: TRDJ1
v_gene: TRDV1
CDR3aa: CALGASFPSTDKLIF

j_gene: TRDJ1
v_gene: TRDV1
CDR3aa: CALGEASTPLILGDQPHTDKLIF

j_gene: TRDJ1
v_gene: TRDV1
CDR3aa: CALGELDRHAGPTWETDKLIF

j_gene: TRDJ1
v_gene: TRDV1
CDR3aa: CALGAYSPWGIATDKLIF

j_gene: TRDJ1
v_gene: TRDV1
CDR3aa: CALGVAGVARPGVAYTDKLIF

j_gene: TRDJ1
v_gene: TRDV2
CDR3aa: CACDTGIGYTDKLIF

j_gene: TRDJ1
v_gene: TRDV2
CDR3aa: CACDALLGDTNDTDKLIF

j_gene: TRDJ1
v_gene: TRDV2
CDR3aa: CACDSFLARSDNLIF

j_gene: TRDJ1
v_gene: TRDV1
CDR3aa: CALGASSYDRHRRGHYTDKLIF

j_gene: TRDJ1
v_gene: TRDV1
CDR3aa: CALGEPAPYGDWGIRLTDKLIF

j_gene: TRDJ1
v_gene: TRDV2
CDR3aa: CAWDLGDLWLTDKLIF

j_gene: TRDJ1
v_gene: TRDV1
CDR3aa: CALGASLYWGISDKLIF

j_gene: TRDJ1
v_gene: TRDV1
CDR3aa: CALGGKGGYADKLIF

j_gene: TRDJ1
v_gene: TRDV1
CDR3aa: CALGEHTKVGSGGSPDKLIF

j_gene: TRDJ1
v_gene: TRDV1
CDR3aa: CALGERSYTGGYSDKLIF

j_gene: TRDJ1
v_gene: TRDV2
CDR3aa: CATFHPYPTGGYYADKLIF

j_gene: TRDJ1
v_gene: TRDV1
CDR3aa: CALGEFLRGGRRVTTKLIF